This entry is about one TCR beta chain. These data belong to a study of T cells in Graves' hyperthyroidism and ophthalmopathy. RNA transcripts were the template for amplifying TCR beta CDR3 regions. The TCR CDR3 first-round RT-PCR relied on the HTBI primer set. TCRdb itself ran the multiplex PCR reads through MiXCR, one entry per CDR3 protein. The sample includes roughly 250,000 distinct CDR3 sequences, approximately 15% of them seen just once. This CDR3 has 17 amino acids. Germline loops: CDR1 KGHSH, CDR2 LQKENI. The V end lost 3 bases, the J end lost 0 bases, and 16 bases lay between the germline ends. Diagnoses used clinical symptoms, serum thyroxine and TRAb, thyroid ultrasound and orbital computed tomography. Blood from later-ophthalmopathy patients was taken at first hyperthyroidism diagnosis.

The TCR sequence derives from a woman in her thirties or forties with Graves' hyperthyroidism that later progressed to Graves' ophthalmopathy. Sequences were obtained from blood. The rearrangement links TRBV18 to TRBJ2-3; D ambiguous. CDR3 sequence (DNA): TGTGCCAGCTCACCCCGTAAATCCGTGGGAAGCACAGATACGCAGTATTTT. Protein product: CASSPRKSVGSTDTQYF.